These T cell receptor beta chains were read from a single sample in a study of yellow fever vaccine responses in identical twins. TCRdb analysed the RT-PCR reads with MiXCR anew, one entry per CDR3 protein. This sample has under 30,000 distinct CDR3 sequences, with roughly 80% found just once. The sample here was T cells from blood (PBMCs), unsorted or a sorted subset (not recorded which), taken before or after yellow fever vaccination (not recorded which). The receptors were sampled from a woman aged 18-29 years who received the yellow fever vaccine. Both conserved end residues are part of each CDR3. The order of the fields is J gene, V gene, D gene, CDR3 length, clone size, CDR3 DNA, CDR3 protein. A D gene is named only where the DNA matches it firmly. Part of the rows lack a size; the others show once, few, many or a class for expanded clones.

J: TRBJ2-7; V: TRBV19; D: -; length: 12; size: few; DNA: TGTGCCAGTAGTAGCTCAACCTACGAGCAGTACTTC; CDR3: CASSSSTYEQYF
J: TRBJ1-1; V: TRBV2; D: -; length: 15; size: medium-sized; DNA: TGTGCCAGCAGTGACGGGACGGTTGCACCCTCATGGGCTTTCTTT; CDR3: CASSDGTVAPSWAFF
J: TRBJ1-1; V: TRBV3-1; D: -; length: 14; size: -; DNA: TGTGCCAGCAGCCATCAAGCGGGGGGCACTGAAGCTTTCTTT; CDR3: CASSHQAGGTEAFF
J: TRBJ1-2; V: TRBV4-2; D: TRBD1; length: 19; size: -; DNA: TGTGCCAGCAGCCAAGAAAGAGCCGGGACAGGGGATTTGAGCTATGGCTACACCTTC; CDR3: CASSQERAGTGDLSYGYTF
J: TRBJ2-3; V: TRBV5-1; D: -; length: 14; size: -; DNA: TGCGCCAGCAGCTTGGAAGGCAGCACAGATACGCAGTATTTT; CDR3: CASSLEGSTDTQYF
J: TRBJ1-2; V: TRBV11-1; D: -; length: 14; size: -; DNA: TGTGCCAGCAGTTTAAGGTCGACCAACTATGGCTACACCTTC; CDR3: CASSLRSTNYGYTF
J: TRBJ2-1; V: TRBV11-1; D: -; length: 11; size: -; DNA: TGTGCCAGCAGCTCCACAAATGAGCAGTTCTTC; CDR3: CASSSTNEQFF
J: TRBJ1-4; V: TRBV12-3/TRBV12-4; D: -; length: 14; size: -; DNA: TGTGCCAGCAGTTTCAGCTCAACTAATGAAAAACTGTTTTTT; CDR3: CASSFSSTNEKLFF
J: TRBJ2-2; V: TRBV2; D: TRBD1; length: 14; size: -; DNA: TGTGCCAGCAGTTGGACAGGGGGCATCGGGGAGCTGTTTTTT; CDR3: CASSWTGGIGELFF
J: TRBJ2-7; V: TRBV29-1; D: TRBD2; length: 14; size: -; DNA: TGCAGCGTTGGCAAACTAGCGGGAGATTACGAGCAGTACTTC; CDR3: CSVGKLAGDYEQYF
J: TRBJ1-6; V: TRBV2; D: TRBD1; length: 14; size: -; DNA: TGTGCCAGCAGTTCCGGGACAGATAATTCACCCCTCCACTTT; CDR3: CASSSGTDNSPLHF
J: TRBJ2-7; V: TRBV4-1; D: TRBD2; length: 14; size: -; DNA: TGCGCCAGCAGCCAAGAAGGTAGCGGGAGCAAGCAGTACTTC; CDR3: CASSQEGSGSKQYF
J: TRBJ2-3; V: TRBV14; D: -; length: 13; size: -; DNA: TGTGCCAGCAGCCATGAAGGCAAACATACGCAGTATTTT; CDR3: CASSHEGKHTQYF
J: TRBJ2-3; V: TRBV10-3; D: -; length: 13; size: -; DNA: TGTGCCATCAGTGATGGGTCCACAGATACGCAGTATTTT; CDR3: CAISDGSTDTQYF
J: TRBJ1-3; V: TRBV18; D: -; length: 17; size: few; DNA: TGTGCCAGCTCACCAGGGTTTGGATTGCACTCTGGAAACACCATATATTTT; CDR3: CASSPGFGLHSGNTIYF
J: TRBJ2-1; V: TRBV7-3; D: TRBD2; length: 17; size: -; DNA: TGTGCCAGCAGCTTAAGGGATAGCGGGAGTTACCACAATGAGCAGTTCTTC; CDR3: CASSLRDSGSYHNEQFF
J: TRBJ1-4; V: TRBV18; D: -; length: 11; size: -; DNA: TGTGCCAGCTCACCACCGATGAAACTGTTTTTT; CDR3: CASSPPMKLFF
J: TRBJ1-2; V: TRBV29-1; D: -; length: 12; size: once; DNA: TGCAGCGTTGGACAGAATAACTATGGCTACACCTTC; CDR3: CSVGQNNYGYTF
J: TRBJ2-7; V: TRBV29-1; D: -; length: 14; size: -; DNA: TGCAGCGTTGAACAGGGGATCGGCGTCTACGAGCAGTACTTC; CDR3: CSVEQGIGVYEQYF
J: TRBJ2-1; V: TRBV7-6; D: -; length: 13; size: -; DNA: TGTGCCAGCAGCCCGTCTAGCCTGGGAGAGCAGTTCTTC; CDR3: CASSPSSLGEQFF
J: TRBJ1-5; V: TRBV18; D: -; length: 15; size: -; DNA: TGTGCCAGCTCACCGGCGGCTGGTAGCAATCAGCCCCAGCATTTT; CDR3: CASSPAAGSNQPQHF
J: TRBJ2-5; V: TRBV3-1; D: TRBD2; length: 13; size: -; DNA: TGTGCCAGCAGCCTCCACGGGAGGGAGACCCAGTACTTC; CDR3: CASSLHGRETQYF
J: TRBJ2-5; V: TRBV5-1; D: -; length: 14; size: -; DNA: TGCGCCAGCAGCTTGGCCGGCCCCCAAGAGACCCAGTACTTC; CDR3: CASSLAGPQETQYF
J: TRBJ2-5; V: TRBV18; D: -; length: 14; size: -; DNA: TGTGCCAGCTCACCAGGGGTAACCCAAGAGACCCAGTACTTC; CDR3: CASSPGVTQETQYF
J: TRBJ2-7; V: TRBV7-9; D: -; length: 15; size: few; DNA: TGTGCCAGCAGCAGCAGGGACATCGGAACCTACGAGCAGTACTTC; CDR3: CASSSRDIGTYEQYF
J: TRBJ1-6; V: TRBV15; D: TRBD1; length: 17; size: few; DNA: TGTGCCACCAGCAGAGGGACAGGGAGCTCCTATAATTCACCCCTCCACTTT; CDR3: CATSRGTGSSYNSPLHF
J: TRBJ1-1; V: TRBV7-2; D: TRBD1; length: 17; size: -; DNA: TGTGCCAGCAGCTTGGCGTTCGGACAGGGTCGGGTCACTGAAGCTTTCTTT; CDR3: CASSLAFGQGRVTEAFF
J: TRBJ2-1; V: TRBV28; D: -; length: 14; size: -; DNA: TGTGCCAGCAGTTTGGAGTCATCCTACAATGAGCAGTTCTTC; CDR3: CASSLESSYNEQFF
J: TRBJ1-1; V: TRBV12-3/TRBV12-4; D: TRBD1; length: 14; size: once; DNA: TGTGCCAGCAGTTTCGGGACAGGGAACGCTGAAGCTTTCTTT; CDR3: CASSFGTGNAEAFF
J: TRBJ1-6; V: TRBV14; D: -; length: 13; size: -; DNA: TGTGCCAGCAGCCCAGGACCGAATTCACCCCTCCACTTT; CDR3: CASSPGPNSPLHF
J: TRBJ2-1; V: TRBV12-3/TRBV12-4; D: TRBD2; length: 12; size: -; DNA: TGTGCCAGCAGCCCTGGACTAGCGGAGCAGTTCTTC; CDR3: CASSPGLAEQFF
J: TRBJ2-2; V: TRBV6-4; D: -; length: 14; size: few; DNA: TGTGCCAGCAGTATGGAGGTGAACACCGGGGAGCTGTTTTTT; CDR3: CASSMEVNTGELFF
J: TRBJ1-2; V: TRBV9; D: -; length: 14; size: -; DNA: TGTGCCAGCAGCCCGACCTTCAGGCCGGATGGCTACACCTTC; CDR3: CASSPTFRPDGYTF
J: TRBJ2-7; V: TRBV29-1; D: -; length: 12; size: -; DNA: TGCAGCGTTGGGGGGACGATCGACGAGCAGTACTTC; CDR3: CSVGGTIDEQYF
J: TRBJ1-1; V: TRBV18; D: -; length: 14; size: -; DNA: TGTGCCAGCTCTCCCCCAGGTAGAATCACTGAAGCTTTCTTT; CDR3: CASSPPGRITEAFF
J: TRBJ1-5; V: TRBV15; D: -; length: 13; size: -; DNA: TGTGCCACCAGCTCTCTCCAGGAGCAGCCCCAGCATTTT; CDR3: CATSSLQEQPQHF
J: TRBJ2-3; V: TRBV11-3; D: -; length: 13; size: -; DNA: TGTGCCAGCAGCTTAGCCAACACAGATACGCAGTATTTT; CDR3: CASSLANTDTQYF
J: TRBJ2-5; V: TRBV29-1; D: -; length: 13; size: -; DNA: TGCAGCGTCGAACAGGAGAACCAAGAGACCCAGTACTTC; CDR3: CSVEQENQETQYF
J: TRBJ2-3; V: TRBV13; D: TRBD2; length: 13; size: -; DNA: TGTGCCACCAGCGGGAGGGTGGCAGATACGCAGTATTTT; CDR3: CATSGRVADTQYF
J: TRBJ2-7; V: TRBV18; D: TRBD1; length: 15; size: -; DNA: TGTGCCAGCTCACTGGGGACAGGGGCCCTCTACGAGCAGTACTTC; CDR3: CASSLGTGALYEQYF
J: TRBJ1-1; V: TRBV29-1; D: -; length: 16; size: -; DNA: TGCAGCGTTGAAGTAGACGACAGTCTCATGAACACTGAAGCTTTCTTT; CDR3: CSVEVDDSLMNTEAFF
J: TRBJ1-1; V: TRBV10-3; D: -; length: 12; size: once; DNA: TGTGCCATCAGTGCAGGGCCAACTGAAGCTTTCTTT; CDR3: CAISAGPTEAFF
J: TRBJ2-3; V: TRBV20-1; D: TRBD2; length: 12; size: -; DNA: TGCAGTGCTGGGGGGGGGTCGGATACGCAGTATTTT; CDR3: CSAGGGSDTQYF
J: TRBJ2-2; V: TRBV9; D: TRBD2; length: 16; size: -; DNA: TGTGCCAGCAGCGTAGACGGTAGCGGGGGCACCGGGGAGCTGTTTTTT; CDR3: CASSVDGSGGTGELFF
J: TRBJ1-5; V: TRBV5-1; D: TRBD1; length: 14; size: -; DNA: TGCGCCAGCAGCTTCACAGGGGGGGATCAGCCCCAGCATTTT; CDR3: CASSFTGGDQPQHF
J: TRBJ1-1; V: TRBV23-1; D: TRBD1; length: 11; size: -; DNA: TGCGCCAGCAACCGGGACAGTGAAGCTTTCTTT; CDR3: CASNRDSEAFF
J: TRBJ2-5; V: TRBV20-1; D: -; length: 15; size: -; DNA: TGCAGTGCTAGAGACGGAGATGGGAGACAAGAGACCCAGTACTTC; CDR3: CSARDGDGRQETQYF
J: TRBJ1-1; V: TRBV18; D: -; length: 14; size: -; DNA: TGTGCCAGCTCAAGGACAGATATGAACACTGAAGCTTTCTTT; CDR3: CASSRTDMNTEAFF
J: TRBJ2-1; V: TRBV7-1; D: -; length: 13; size: -; DNA: TGTGCCAGCAGCTTGACAGGTTCCAATGAGCAGTTCTTC; CDR3: CASSLTGSNEQFF
J: TRBJ1-5; V: TRBV11-2; D: -; length: 14; size: -; DNA: TGTGCCAGCAGCTCTGGGGAGGGGGTCCGGCCCCAGCATTTT; CDR3: CASSSGEGVRPQHF
J: TRBJ2-5; V: TRBV13; D: -; length: 14; size: -; DNA: TGTGCCAGCAGCTTAGGTCGAGACCAAGAGACCCAGTACTTC; CDR3: CASSLGRDQETQYF
J: TRBJ2-5; V: TRBV12-3/TRBV12-4; D: -; length: 16; size: -; DNA: TGTGCCAGCAGTGTCGGTCTAAGGCAGGGTCATGGGACCCAGTACTTC; CDR3: CASSVGLRQGHGTQYF
J: TRBJ1-2; V: TRBV29-1; D: TRBD1; length: 15; size: -; DNA: TGCAGCGTCCCTAAAAAAGGGGGCTCCGTGTATGGCTACACCTTC; CDR3: CSVPKKGGSVYGYTF
J: TRBJ2-1; V: TRBV20-1; D: -; length: 19; size: -; DNA: TGCAGTGCTAAGGACCCGGTGAACCAGCCCTTGTGGTCCTACAATGAGCAGTTCTTC; CDR3: CSAKDPVNQPLWSYNEQFF
J: TRBJ2-1; V: TRBV24-1; D: TRBD1; length: 13; size: -; DNA: TGTGCCACTTCGGGCAGGGGGTACAATGAGCAGTTCTTC; CDR3: CATSGRGYNEQFF
J: TRBJ2-3; V: TRBV11-2; D: -; length: 15; size: -; DNA: TGTGCCAGCAGCTTCTCCGGGGGAGTCGCAGATACGCAGTATTTT; CDR3: CASSFSGGVADTQYF
J: TRBJ2-2; V: TRBV29-1; D: TRBD2; length: 16; size: -; DNA: TGCAGCGTTGAAGAAAGTCAGGGACTACACACCGGGGAGCTGTTTTTT; CDR3: CSVEESQGLHTGELFF
J: TRBJ2-1; V: TRBV29-1; D: -; length: 16; size: once; DNA: TGCAGCGTTGAAGGCGGGAACCCCGTGTCCTACAATGAGCAGTTCTTC; CDR3: CSVEGGNPVSYNEQFF